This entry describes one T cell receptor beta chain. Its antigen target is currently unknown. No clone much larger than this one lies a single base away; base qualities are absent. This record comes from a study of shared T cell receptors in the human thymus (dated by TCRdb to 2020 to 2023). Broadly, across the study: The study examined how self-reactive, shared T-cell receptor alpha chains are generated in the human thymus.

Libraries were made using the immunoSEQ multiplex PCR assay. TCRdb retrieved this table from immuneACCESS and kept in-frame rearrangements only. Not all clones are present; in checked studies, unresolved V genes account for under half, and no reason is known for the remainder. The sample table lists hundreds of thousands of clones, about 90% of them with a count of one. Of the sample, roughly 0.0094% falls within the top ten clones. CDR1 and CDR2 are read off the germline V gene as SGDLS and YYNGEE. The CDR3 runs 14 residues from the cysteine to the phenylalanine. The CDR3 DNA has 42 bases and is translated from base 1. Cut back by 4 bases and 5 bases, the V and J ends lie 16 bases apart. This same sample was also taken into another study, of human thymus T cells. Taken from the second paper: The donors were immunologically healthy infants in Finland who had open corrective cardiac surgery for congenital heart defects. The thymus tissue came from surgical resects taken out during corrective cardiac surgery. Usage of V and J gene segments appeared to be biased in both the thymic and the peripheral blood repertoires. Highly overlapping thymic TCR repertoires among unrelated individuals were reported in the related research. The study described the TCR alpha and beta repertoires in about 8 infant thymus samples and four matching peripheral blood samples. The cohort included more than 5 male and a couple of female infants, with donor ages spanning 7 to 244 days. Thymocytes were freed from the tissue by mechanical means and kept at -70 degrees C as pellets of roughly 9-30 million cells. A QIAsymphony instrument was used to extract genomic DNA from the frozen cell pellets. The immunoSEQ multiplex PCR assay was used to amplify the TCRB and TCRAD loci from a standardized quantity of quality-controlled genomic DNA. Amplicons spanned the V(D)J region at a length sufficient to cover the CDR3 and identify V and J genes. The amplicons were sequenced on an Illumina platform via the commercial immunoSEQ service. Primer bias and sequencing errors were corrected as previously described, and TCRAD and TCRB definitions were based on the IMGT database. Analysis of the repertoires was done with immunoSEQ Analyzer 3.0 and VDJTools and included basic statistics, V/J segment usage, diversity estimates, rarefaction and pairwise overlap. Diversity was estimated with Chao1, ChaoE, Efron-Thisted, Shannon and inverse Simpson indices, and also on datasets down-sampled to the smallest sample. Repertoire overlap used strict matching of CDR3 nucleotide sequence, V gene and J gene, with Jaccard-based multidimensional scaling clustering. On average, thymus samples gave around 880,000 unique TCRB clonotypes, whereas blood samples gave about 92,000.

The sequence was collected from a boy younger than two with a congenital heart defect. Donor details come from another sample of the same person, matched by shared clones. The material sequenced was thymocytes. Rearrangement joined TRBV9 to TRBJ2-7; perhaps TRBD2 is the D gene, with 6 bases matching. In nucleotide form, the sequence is TGTGCCAGCAGCCTCGGATCGGGAGCTGACGAGCAGTACTTC. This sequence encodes CASSLGSGADEQYF.